These 4 T cell receptor beta chains share one sample of origin, sequenced in a study of cytomegalovirus exposure and HLA in healthy donors. Primers: 60 Vbeta forward and 13 Jbeta reverse. Generated by immunoSEQ multiplex PCR, the TCRdb table keeps only in-frame clones and is missing some. The sample holds under 150,000 clones; 75% to 80% are singletons and the top ten take about 1.7%. Input material: PBMCs. All receptors derive from a woman younger than 45 in good health and CMV-seronegative.

The chain links TRBV5-1 to TRBJ2-7, with TRBD2 matching 8 bases. Germline loops: CDR1 SGHRS, CDR2 YFSETQ. This CDR3 has 17 residues. Germline trimming cut 4 bases from V and 0 bases from J; bases unmatched to any gene: 12. The CDR3 bases are TGCGCCAGCAGCAAGCGCGGGGGGTCATATTCCTCCTACGAGCAGTACTTC. Residues: CASSKRGGSYSSYEQYF.

The gene calls are TRBV7-2 and TRBJ1-2, with TRBD1 as a possible D gene (5 bases). The V end lost 5 bases, the J end lost 4 bases, and 17 bases lay between the germline ends. Germline V lookup: CDR1 SGHTA, CDR2 FQGNSA. The length of the CDR3 is 15 residues. The CDR3 sequence is CASSRSGGSGYGYTF. CDR3 nucleotides: TGTGCCAGCAGCCGTTCTGGGGGGTCGGGCTATGGCTACACCTTC. The complete variable domain, with remaining parts taken from reference TRBV7-2 and TRBJ1-2, reads GAGVSQSPSNKVTEKGKDVELRCDPISGHTALYWYRQSLGQGLEFLIYFQGNSAPDKSGLPSDRFSAERTGGSVSTLTIQRTQQEDSAVYLCASSRSGGSGYGYTFGSGTRLTVV.

The rearrangement links TRBV4-1 to TRBJ2-5; 10 nucleotides match TRBD2. Germline V gene data show CDR1 as MGHRA and CDR2 as YSYEKL. The CDR3 has 15 amino acids. The V segment lost 6 bases and the J segment 1 base; nucleotides outside the gene matches: 5. The CDR3 sequence is CASRAGTSAQETQYF. In nucleotides, the CDR3 is TGCGCCAGCAGAGCCGGGACTAGCGCCCAAGAGACCCAGTACTTC.

This chain uses TRBV27 with TRBJ1-1; 7 bases align to TRBD1. The CDR3 spans 14 residues. The V segment lost 5 bases and the J segment 1 base; nucleotides outside the gene matches: 4. Germline values: CDR1 MNHEY, CDR2 SMNVEV (reference sequence). The CDR3 DNA sequence: TGTGCCAGCAGTCGGACAGGCCCGAACACTGAAGCTTTCTTT. Translating it yields CASSRTGPNTEAFF.